The 30 T cell receptor beta chains presented below share a single source sample, sequenced in a study of cytomegalovirus exposure and HLA in healthy donors. The study ran its PCR with 60 Vbeta and 13 Jbeta primers. Some clones are missing from TCRdb's copy, which holds only in-frame ones; the method was immunoSEQ multiplex PCR. Counted here are tens of thousands of clones, approximately 80% occurring once; the ten biggest clones make up 2.5%. Sequenced input: PBMCs. The origin of the receptors is a female donor in good health and CMV-seronegative.

The chain is built from TRBV10-3 and TRBJ2-2, with D perhaps matching TRBD1 (5 bases). With 0 bases removed from V and 4 bases from J, the gap between germline ends came to 12 bases. From germline, CDR1 is ENHRY and CDR2 SYGVKD. The CDR3 has 16 residues. CDR3 sequence: CAISESPRASTGELFF. Written as DNA, the CDR3 is TGTGCCATCAGTGAGTCCCCCAGGGCAAGCACCGGGGAGCTGTTTTTT.

This chain uses TRBV25-1 with TRBJ2-1; weak D call: TRBD2 (5 bases). CDR3 size: 13 residues. The V gene lost 7 bases and the J gene lost 7 bases, with 14 bases spanning the gap. CDR1 is MGHDK and CDR2 is SYGVNS in the germline V gene. CDR3 sequence reads: CASTRGAVNEQFF. In DNA form, the CDR3 reads TGTGCCAGCACTAGAGGAGCGGTGAATGAGCAGTTCTTC.

This clone was observed a single time. The CDR3 region has the DNA TGCGCCAGCAGCTTGGGAGACAGGGAGTTTAGGTACGAGCAGTACTTC. Amino acids: CASSLGDREFRYEQYF. The gene calls are TRBV5-1 and TRBJ2-7; 7 positions agree with TRBD1. This CDR3 contains 16 residues. The trim removed 0 bases at V and 4 bases at J, leaving 10 bases unmatched. CDR1 is SGHRS and CDR2 is YFSETQ in the germline V gene. The full variable domain, its missing parts supplied by reference TRBV5-1 and TRBJ2-7, is KAGVTQTPRYLIKTRGQQVTLSCSPISGHRSVSWYQQTPGQGLQFLFEYFSETQRNKGNFPGRFSGRQFSNSRSEMNVSTLELGDSALYLCASSLGDREFRYEQYFGPGTRLTVT.

This clone was picked up a small number of times. This rearrangement joins TRBV4-3 to TRBJ2-7; TRBD1 is a possible D gene (5 bases). The CDR3 runs to 15 residues. CDR1 is LGHNA, CDR2 YSLEER, per germline. The ends were cut back, 3 bases at V and 2 bases at J, with 14 bases in the middle. The CDR3 protein is CASSQELGAAYEQYF. The CDR3 DNA reads as TGCGCCAGCAGCCAGGAGCTAGGGGCGGCCTACGAGCAGTACTTC.

The table lists this clone with a few counts. The chain uses TRBV5-6 and TRBJ2-3; 7 bases are a match to TRBD2. The CDR3 extends over 15 amino acids. CDR1 SGHDT and CDR2 YYEEEE come from the germline V gene. The V gene end was trimmed by 3 bases and the J gene end by 4 bases; junction bases not matched to a gene: 8. The CDR3 here is CASSSSSGYSDTQYF. CDR3 in DNA: TGTGCCAGCAGCTCCTCTAGCGGTTACTCAGATACGCAGTATTTT.

CDR3 in DNA: TGTGCCAGCAGCCAAGATTTGTTACAGGGGGAGATGAACTATGGCTACACCTTC. Its protein is CASSQDLLQGEMNYGYTF. This chain joins TRBV4-2 and TRBJ1-2; 8 nucleotides line up with TRBD1. V lost 0 bases to trimming and J lost 2 bases; unmatched junction nucleotides: 11. From germline, CDR1 is LGHNA and CDR2 YNFKEQ. This CDR3 contains 18 residues.

V and J are TRBV7-3 and TRBJ2-3, with TRBD1 matching over 7 bases. The CDR3 is 14 residues long. CDR1 and CDR2 (germline): SGHTA, FQGTGA. Trimming took 5 bases from V and 1 from J; bases not matched to a gene: 3. The CDR3 spells CASSQDRGTDTQYF. Here the CDR3 DNA reads TGTGCCAGCAGCCAAGACAGGGGCACAGATACGCAGTATTTT.

V usage is TRBV19 and J usage is TRBJ2-3; TRBD2 agrees at 10 bases. The CDR3 consists of 15 residues. Germline lookup yields CDR1 LNHDA and CDR2 SQIVND (reference sequence). V dropped 4 bases and J dropped 4; count of bases not matched to a gene: 5. This CDR3 reads CASSKSGGAPDTQYF. The CDR3 DNA follows: TGTGCCAGTAGTAAAAGCGGGGGGGCCCCAGATACGCAGTATTTT.

This clone was counted a few times. The chain recombines TRBV15 with TRBJ1-1, with D perhaps matching TRBD1 (5 bases). V was trimmed by 8 bases and J by 4 bases, leaving 14 bases between them. There are 13 residues in the CDR3. Germline V gives CDR1 LNHNV, CDR2 YYDKDF (reference sequence). Written as DNA, the CDR3 is TGTGCCACCCTGCAGGGTTTGGCCACTGAAGCTTTCTTT. Its protein product is CATLQGLATEAFF.

The gene calls are TRBV19 and TRBJ2-1; 13 positions agree with TRBD2. This CDR3 is built from 15 residues. Looked up from germline, CDR1 is LNHDA and CDR2 is SQIVND (reference sequence). Trimming cost V 6 bases and J 5 bases; bases outside gene matches: 4. Here the CDR3 DNA reads TGTGCCAGTAGAACGGGACTAGCGGGGAACAATGAGCAGTTCTTC. Protein product: CASRTGLAGNNEQFF. Filled out from reference TRBV19 and TRBJ2-1, the complete variable domain reads DGGITQSPKYLFRKEGQNVTLSCEQNLNHDAMYWYRQDPGQGLRLIYYSQIVNDFQKGDIAEGYSVSREKKESFPLTVTSAQKNPTAFYLCASRTGLAGNNEQFFGPGTRLTVL.

The chain combines TRBV30 with TRBJ1-1; the D gene is possibly TRBD1 (5 bases). Germline V gene lookup returns CDR1 GTSNPN and CDR2 SVGIG (reference sequence). CDR3 size: 13 residues. V was cut by 2 bases and J by 5 bases, with 12 bases left in between. This CDR3 reads CAWSRDSVTEAFF. The CDR3 DNA reads TGTGCCTGGAGTCGGGACTCGGTTACTGAAGCTTTCTTT.

The sample holds one count of this clone. The genes are TRBV5-8 and TRBJ2-3, with D possibly being TRBD1 (5 bases). The CDR3 totals 14 residues. With 2 bases removed from V and 4 bases from J, the gap between germline ends came to 11 bases. The germline gives CDR1 SGHTS, CDR2 YDEGEE. The CDR3: CASSLRQPPDTQYF. The CDR3 DNA follows: TGTGCCAGCAGCTTACGACAGCCACCAGATACGCAGTATTTT.

The CDR3 region has the DNA TGTGCCAGCAGCGATCTAGCGGGAGAGGCAGATACGCAGTATTTT. It specifies CASSDLAGEADTQYF. This chain links TRBV28 with TRBJ2-3; 10 bases map to TRBD2. The CDR3 is made up of 15 amino acids. Trimming at V came to 6 bases and at J to 4 bases, leaving 7 bases not matched to a gene. The germline gives CDR1 MDHEN, CDR2 SYDVKM.

The chain couples TRBV6-5 to TRBJ1-1; D may be TRBD1 (5 bases). Per germline, CDR1 MNHEY and CDR2 SVGAGI. Trimming left V 0 bases short and J 5 bases short, with 16 bases between. The CDR3 totals 16 residues. The DNA for the CDR3 is TGTGCCAGCAGTTACTCGAACTCTGCCGGGGGGACTGAAGCTTTCTTT. This gives the protein CASSYSNSAGGTEAFF.

The chain carries TRBV5-4 and TRBJ2-5; 13 bases agree with TRBD2. The J call is uncertain, as TRBJ2-7 better fits the DNA end. The germline V gene has CDR1 SGHNT and CDR2 YYREEE (reference sequence). The CDR3 loop spans 14 amino acids. In nucleotides, the CDR3 is TGTGCCAGCAGCTGGTGGACTAGCGGGAGCGAGCAGTACTTC. Translation: CASSWWTSGSEQYF.

This clone has just one count. The chain has TRBV2 and TRBJ1-6, with D possibly matching TRBD1 (6 bases). CDR1 is SNHLY, CDR2 FYNNEI, per germline. V lost 7 bases and J lost 3, with 13 bases in between. CDR3 length: 15 residues. In DNA form, the CDR3 reads TGTGCCAGCACCGAACAACAGGGCTATAATTCACCCCTCCACTTT. Amino acids: CASTEQQGYNSPLHF. The full variable domain, with the rest looked up from reference TRBV2 and TRBJ1-6, is EPEVTQTPSHQVTQMGQEVILRCVPISNHLYFYWYRQILGQKVEFLVSFYNNEISEKSEIFDDQFSVERPDGSNFTLKIRSTKLEDSAMYFCASTEQQGYNSPLHFGNGTRLTVT.

This clone was counted once. V and J are TRBV5-4 and TRBJ2-7; 12 bases match TRBD1. Germline CDR1 and CDR2: SGHNT and YYREEE (reference sequence). The J segment lost 4 bases and the V segment lost 3 bases, leaving 5 bases of the junction unmatched. The CDR3 spans 15 residues. The CDR3 DNA sequence: TGTGCCAGCAGCTACGGGACAGGGGGCGGTTACGAGCAGTACTTC. It codes for CASSYGTGGGYEQYF.

As to this clone: No conserved phenylalanine or tryptophan ends this CDR3, so it is likely a read error. No DNA is shown, since the ends of the CDR3 on it are uncertain; the CDR3 is the one TCRdb lists. The chain has TRBV6-6 and TRBJ2-3; TRBD2, the table's D call, was not compared with the DNA. CDR1 and CDR2 (germline): MNHNY, SVGAGI (reference sequence). With termini counted, the CDR3 has 16 amino acids. The CDR3 reads CASSYLGARTSGDLEI.

This clone was counted between two and nine times. This chain connects TRBV7-2 to TRBJ2-5, with TRBD1 matching over 10 bases. The closer fit of TRBJ2-7 to the DNA end suggests the J call may be wrong. From germline, CDR1 is SGHTA and CDR2 FQGNSA. CDR3 length: 15 residues. Here the CDR3 reads CASSAFGTGAYEQYF. CDR3 in DNA: TGTGCCAGCAGCGCTTTTGGGACAGGGGCCTACGAGCAGTACTTC.

This rearrangement joins TRBV11-2 to TRBJ2-2; D is perhaps TRBD1 (6 bases). The CDR3 loop spans 16 amino acids. With 5 bases removed from V and 0 bases from J, the gap between germline ends came to 13 bases. Germline V gene sequence: CDR1 SGHAT, CDR2 FQNNGV. CDR3 DNA sequence: TGTGCCAGCAGCCAACTGGACAGTGCGAACACCGGGGAGCTGTTTTTT. Translated: CASSQLDSANTGELFF.

The CDR3 coding sequence is TGTGCCTCACGCCTGGGACAGAGACATTCACCCCTCCACTTT. Translation: CASRLGQRHSPLHF. The chain employs TRBV6-5 and TRBJ1-6; 7 bases are a match to TRBD1. This CDR3 contains 14 residues. CDR1 is MNHEY, CDR2 SVGAGI, per germline. Unmatched junction bases numbered 12, after V lost 11 bases and J lost 8 bases.

The chain joins TRBV28 to TRBJ1-1; D might be TRBD1 (5 bases). Germline values: CDR1 MDHEN, CDR2 SYDVKM. This CDR3 is built from 13 residues. Trimming removed 8 bases at V and 0 bases at J, with 10 bases between. The CDR3 sequence is CASATALNTEAFF. In DNA, the CDR3 is TGTGCCAGCGCGACAGCATTGAACACTGAAGCTTTCTTT.

Only one count was recorded for this clone. The V gene is TRBV11-3, the J gene TRBJ2-7; 8 nucleotides match TRBD2. The length of the CDR3 is 16 residues. Germline CDR1 is SGHNT and CDR2 is YENEEA. V lost 1 base and J lost 2; bases outside the gene matches: 7. In DNA, the CDR3 is TGTGCCAGCAGCTTAGGTACGGGAGCGGGGGCCTACGAGCAGTACTTC. Translating it yields CASSLGTGAGAYEQYF. Combining the CDR3 with reference TRBV11-3 and TRBJ2-7 gives the whole variable domain EAGVVQSPRYKIIEKKQPVAFWCNPISGHNTLYWYLQNLGQGPELLIRYENEEAVDDSQLPKDRFSAERLKGVDSTLKIQPAELGDSAVYLCASSLGTGAGAYEQYFGPGTRLTVT.

This sequence joins TRBV4-3 and TRBJ1-5; unclear D gene. Germline CDR1 LGHNA, CDR2 YSLEER. There are 16 residues in the CDR3. The V end lost 0 bases, the J end lost 2 bases, and 11 bases lay between the germline ends. The CDR3, as DNA: TGCGCCAGCAGCCAAGATCGGAGCAAGGGCAATCAGCCCCAGCATTTT. Amino acid sequence: CASSQDRSKGNQPQHF.

The chain carries TRBV2 and TRBJ1-2; 7 bases are shared with TRBD1. CDR1 and CDR2 from the germline V gene are SNHLY and FYNNEI. The CDR3 covers 14 residues. V was pared by 8 bases and J by 7 bases, with 13 bases of the junction left unmatched. CDR3 in DNA: TGTGCCAGCGGATCCCTCAGGGGGTCTAGTGGCTACACCTTC. It codes for CASGSLRGSSGYTF. The complete variable domain, with remaining parts taken from reference TRBV2 and TRBJ1-2, reads EPEVTQTPSHQVTQMGQEVILRCVPISNHLYFYWYRQILGQKVEFLVSFYNNEISEKSEIFDDQFSVERPDGSNFTLKIRSTKLEDSAMYFCASGSLRGSSGYTFGSGTRLTVV.

The chain is built from TRBV30 and TRBJ1-2; weak D call: TRBD1 (6 bases). The CDR3 is 14 residues long. Germline V gives CDR1 GTSNPN, CDR2 SVGIG (reference sequence). Trimming took 4 bases from V and 4 from J, leaving 16 bases between them. CDR3 sequence: CAWTPGTLSYGYTF. The CDR3 bases are TGTGCCTGGACCCCGGGGACATTAAGCTATGGCTACACCTTC.

This clone was seen a handful of times. This chain joins TRBV19 and TRBJ2-1, with a possible D match to TRBD2 (6 bases). CDR3 size: 16 residues. V shed 7 bases and J shed 7 bases, with 23 bases lying between them. CDR1 and CDR2 (germline): LNHDA, SQIVND (reference sequence). CDR3 sequence reads: CASIRGRDSGGNEQFF. The CDR3 DNA reads TGTGCCAGTATAAGAGGGCGCGATAGCGGTGGGAATGAGCAGTTCTTC.

This chain uses TRBV2 with TRBJ1-2; TRBD1 matches 9 bases. The trim removed 10 bases at V and 2 bases at J, leaving 5 bases unmatched. The CDR3 covers 13 residues. Germline CDR1 SNHLY, CDR2 FYNNEI. The CDR3 is CATPDRGNYGYTF. The DNA of the CDR3 is TGTGCCACCCCAGACAGGGGGAACTATGGCTACACCTTC. Looking up the rest from reference TRBV2 and TRBJ1-2 gives the full variable domain: EPEVTQTPSHQVTQMGQEVILRCVPISNHLYFYWYRQILGQKVEFLVSFYNNEISEKSEIFDDQFSVERPDGSNFTLKIRSTKLEDSAMYFCATPDRGNYGYTFGSGTRLTVV.

V and J are TRBV28 and TRBJ1-2; 7 bases are a match to TRBD1. CDR1 is MDHEN, CDR2 SYDVKM, per germline. V lost 10 bases to trimming and J lost 3 bases; unmatched junction nucleotides: 11. This CDR3 has 14 residues. CDR3 nucleotide sequence: TGTGCCATCTTTGACAGGGTCAGCCACTATGGCTACACCTTC. It translates to CAIFDRVSHYGYTF.

The rearrangement joins TRBV2 to TRBJ2-5, with 8 bases that match TRBD2. Near its end, the DNA agrees better with TRBJ2-7, so the J call may be wrong. This CDR3 is built from 14 residues. Germline lookup yields CDR1 SNHLY and CDR2 FYNNEI. In DNA form, the CDR3 reads TGTGCCAGCAGTCAGCGGGAGAGATCCTACGAGCAGTACTTC. This codes for CASSQRERSYEQYF.